The 18 T cell receptor beta chains listed next were all sequenced from one sample in a study of PD-1 blockade in classical Hodgkin lymphoma. The protocol was immunoSEQ multiplex PCR, while the TCRdb copy is restricted to in-frame clones and leaves out a portion. The sample includes over 70,000 clones, about nine tenths of them seen just once. Time point indicated: cycle 4 day 1 (C4D1), after less than seven weeks of nivolumab. All patients relapsed after autologous stem cell transplantation, and brentuximab vedotin exposure varied. This material consisted of peripheral blood mononuclear cells (PBMCs), taken before the fourth cycle of nivolumab. Receptors originate from a human donor with classical Hodgkin lymphoma.

The gene calls are TRBV13 and TRBJ2-7, with D possibly being TRBD2 (5 bases). The CDR3 has 14 residues. Trimming took off 4 bases at V and 6 bases at J, with 16 bases between the two ends. Germline V gene lookup returns CDR1 PRHDT and CDR2 FYEKMQ (reference sequence). The CDR3 DNA follows: TGTGCCAGCAGCTCGTTGGGCCAAGCGGCCGAGCAGTACTTC. Protein: CASSSLGQAAEQYF. Variable domain in full (rest from reference TRBV13 and TRBJ2-7): AAGVIQSPRHLIKEKRETATLKCYPIPRHDTVYWYQQGPGQDPQFLISFYEKMQSDKGSIPDRFSAQQFSDYHSELNMSSLELGDSALYFCASSSLGQAAEQYFGPGTRLTVT.

The J gene is TRBJ1-2, the V gene TRBV6-5, with D possibly matching TRBD1 (5 bases). Germline V gene lookup returns CDR1 MNHEY and CDR2 SVGAGI. CDR3 length: 15 amino acids. V gave up 2 bases and J gave up 4 bases, with 14 bases separating them. The CDR3 sequence is CASSYGNTGGYGYTF. DNA for the CDR3: TGTGCCAGCAGTTACGGGAACACCGGGGGCTATGGCTACACCTTC.

The V call is TRBV7-6, the J call TRBJ2-3; 9 bases map to TRBD2. Germline CDR1 and CDR2: SGHVS and FNYEAQ. The CDR3 consists of 17 residues. Trimming took 5 bases from V and 7 from J; bases not matched to a gene: 16. CDR3 loop: CASSPWGVSGGLNTQYF. The CDR3 bases are TGTGCCAGCAGCCCATGGGGTGTTAGCGGGGGCTTAAATACGCAGTATTTT.

The CDR3 nucleotides read TGTGCCAGCAGCTTGCAGGGGAGCTCCTACGAGCAGTACTTC. Encoded protein: CASSLQGSSYEQYF. The V and J genes are TRBV5-4 and TRBJ2-7; TRBD1 is a possible D gene (6 bases). Germline assignment: CDR1 SGHNT and CDR2 YYREEE (reference sequence). V gave up 1 base and J gave up 0 bases, with 8 bases separating them. The CDR3 covers 14 residues.

As concerns this clone: The sample carries other DNA sequences with the same CDR3. The J gene is TRBJ1-3, the V gene TRBV14, with D hard to call. The CDR3 contains 14 residues. CDR1 is SGHDN and CDR2 is FVKESK in the germline V gene. Trimming took 0 bases from V and 4 from J, leaving 7 bases between them. In nucleotides, the CDR3 is TGTGCCAGCAGCCAAGATCTGGGCGGAAACACCATATATTTT. Amino acid sequence: CASSQDLGGNTIYF.

This clone has only one observation. The chain carries TRBV5-5 and TRBJ2-3; D uncertain. Germline V gene lookup returns CDR1 SGHKS and CDR2 YYEKEE (reference sequence). V was trimmed by 0 bases and J by 2 bases, leaving 7 bases between them. CDR3 length: 14 amino acids. The CDR3 spells CASSLGRPTDTQYF. The CDR3 bases are TGTGCCAGCAGCTTGGGTCGCCCCACAGATACGCAGTATTTT.

The chain joins TRBV1 to TRBJ2-2; TRBD2 reflects the table's D call only, with no check against the DNA. TRBV1 is flagged as a pseudogene. The CDR3 extends over 21 amino acids. CDR3 coding DNA: TGCACCAGCAGCCAAGATAAGGGGACTAGCGGGGGGCTCGCGAACACCGGGGAGCTGTTTTTT. It translates to CTSSQDKGTSGGLANTGELFF.

The gene calls are TRBV2 and TRBJ2-5, with 7 positions matching TRBD1. J lost 5 bases, V lost 7 bases, and 10 bases had no gene match. CDR3 length equals 14 residues. Germline CDR1 is SNHLY and CDR2 is FYNNEI. The CDR3 reads CASNPDRRRETQYF. The CDR3 coding sequence is TGTGCCAGCAATCCGGACAGGAGGAGGGAGACCCAGTACTTC.

J is TRBJ1-1 and V is TRBV23-1; no definite D call. TRBV23-1 is designated an ORF whose function remains uncertain. CDR3 length: 16 residues. V gave up 3 bases and J gave up 3 bases, with 17 bases separating them. This CDR3 is CASSHGVGMFDTEAFF. CDR3 sequence (DNA): TGCGCCAGCAGTCACGGGGTGGGAATGTTTGACACTGAAGCTTTCTTT.

V usage is TRBV29-1 and J usage is TRBJ1-2, with D possibly being TRBD1 (5 bases). Germline-derived CDR1 and CDR2 are SQVTM and ANQGSEA. This CDR3 is 12 amino acids long. Trimming took 3 bases from V and 8 from J, leaving 13 bases between them. The CDR3 loop is CSVDKGRGGYTF. The CDR3, as DNA: TGCAGCGTTGATAAGGGGCGGGGCGGCTACACCTTC.

This clone was counted between two and nine times. The chain employs TRBV15 and TRBJ1-3, with no clear D. CDR1 and CDR2 (germline): LNHNV, YYDKDF (reference sequence). Trimming cost V 0 bases and J 0 bases, with 6 bases left between them. The CDR3 is 15 amino acids. The CDR3 coding sequence is TGTGCCACCAGCAGAGATGGACCCTCTGGAAACACCATATATTTT. Its protein product is CATSRDGPSGNTIYF.

The chain employs TRBV9 and TRBJ2-6, with TRBD1 matching over 8 bases. CDR3 length: 15 residues. Trimming took 4 bases from V and 2 from J; bases not matched to a gene: 2. Per the germline V gene, CDR1 is SGDLS and CDR2 is YYNGEE. CDR3 nucleotide sequence: TGTGCCAGCAGCCCCAGGGGGCCTGGGGCCAACGTCCTGACTTTC. It specifies CASSPRGPGANVLTF.

The J gene is TRBJ1-2, the V gene TRBV7-2; 11 nucleotides line up with TRBD1. The germline gives CDR1 SGHTA, CDR2 FQGNSA. CDR3 length: 15 residues. Germline trimming cut 5 bases from V and 4 bases from J; bases unmatched to any gene: 6. The DNA for the CDR3 is TGTGCCAGCAGCGTCTCCGGGACAGGGGGCTATGGCTACACCTTC. Protein sequence: CASSVSGTGGYGYTF.

The chain links TRBV5-1 to TRBJ2-7; tentatively, D is TRBD1 (6 bases). The CDR3 contains 12 residues. CDR1 SGHRS and CDR2 YFSETQ come from the germline V gene. V shed 4 bases and J shed 5 bases, with 10 bases lying between them. This CDR3 reads CASSQGTHEQYF. The CDR3 DNA reads TGCGCCAGCAGCCAGGGGACCCACGAGCAGTACTTC.

This clone appeared a few times. The V and J genes are TRBV6-1 and TRBJ1-5; 7 bases are a match to TRBD1. The CDR3 is 12 residues long. Per the germline V gene, CDR1 is MNHNS and CDR2 is SASEGT. V lost 10 bases, J lost 6 bases, and 6 bases stayed unmatched. CDR3 sequence (DNA): TGTGCCACTTCGGACAGGTTTCAGCCCCAGCATTTT. It yields the protein CATSDRFQPQHF.

The gene calls are TRBV7-9 and TRBJ1-1, with 7 bases fitting TRBD1. This CDR3 region has 15 residues. V lost 4 bases to trimming and J lost 4 bases; unmatched junction nucleotides: 9. Germline V gene sequence: CDR1 SEHNR, CDR2 FQNEAQ (reference sequence). The CDR3 nucleotides are TGTGCCAGCAGCTCCGGGAGGGGGCGTATCACTGAAGCTTTCTTT. It codes for CASSSGRGRITEAFF.

The chain uses TRBV11-3 and TRBJ2-2; 8 bases match TRBD1. V gave up 5 bases and J gave up 1 base; unmatched junction bases: 6. CDR3 length equals 16 residues. Germline V gene data show CDR1 as SGHNT and CDR2 as YENEEA. CDR3 sequence reads: CASSLRGTGNTGELFF. CDR3 DNA: TGTGCCAGCAGCCTGCGTGGGACAGGGAACACCGGGGAGCTGTTTTTT.

V is TRBV10-3 and J is TRBJ2-7; D may be TRBD2 (7 bases). V was cut by 0 bases and J by 4 bases, with 10 bases left in between. Germline assignment: CDR1 ENHRY and CDR2 SYGVKD. The CDR3 totals 14 residues. This chain's CDR3 is CAISESGGRYEQYF. The CDR3 nucleotides read TGTGCCATCAGTGAGTCGGGGGGGCGTTACGAGCAGTACTTC.